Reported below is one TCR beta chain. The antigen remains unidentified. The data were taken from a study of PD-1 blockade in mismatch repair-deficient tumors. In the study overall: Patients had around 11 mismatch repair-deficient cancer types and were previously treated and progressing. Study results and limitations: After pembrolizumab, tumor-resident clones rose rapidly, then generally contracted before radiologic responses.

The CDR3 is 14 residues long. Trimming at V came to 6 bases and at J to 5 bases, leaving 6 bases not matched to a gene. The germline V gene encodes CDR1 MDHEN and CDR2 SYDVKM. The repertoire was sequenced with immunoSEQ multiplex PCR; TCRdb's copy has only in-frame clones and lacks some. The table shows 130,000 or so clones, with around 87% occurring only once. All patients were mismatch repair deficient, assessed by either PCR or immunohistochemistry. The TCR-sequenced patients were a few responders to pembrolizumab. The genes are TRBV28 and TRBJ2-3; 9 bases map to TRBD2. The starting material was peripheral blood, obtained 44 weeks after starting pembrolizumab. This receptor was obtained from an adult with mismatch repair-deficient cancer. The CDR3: CASRLAGELDTQYF. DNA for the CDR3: TGTGCCAGCAGATTAGCGGGAGAATTAGATACGCAGTATTTT. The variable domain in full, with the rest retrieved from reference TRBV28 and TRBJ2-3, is DVKVTQSSRYLVKRTGEKVFLECVQDMDHENMFWYRQDPGLGLRLIYFSYDVKMKEKGDIPEGYSVSREKKERFSLILESASTNQTSMYLCASRLAGELDTQYFGPGTRLTVL.